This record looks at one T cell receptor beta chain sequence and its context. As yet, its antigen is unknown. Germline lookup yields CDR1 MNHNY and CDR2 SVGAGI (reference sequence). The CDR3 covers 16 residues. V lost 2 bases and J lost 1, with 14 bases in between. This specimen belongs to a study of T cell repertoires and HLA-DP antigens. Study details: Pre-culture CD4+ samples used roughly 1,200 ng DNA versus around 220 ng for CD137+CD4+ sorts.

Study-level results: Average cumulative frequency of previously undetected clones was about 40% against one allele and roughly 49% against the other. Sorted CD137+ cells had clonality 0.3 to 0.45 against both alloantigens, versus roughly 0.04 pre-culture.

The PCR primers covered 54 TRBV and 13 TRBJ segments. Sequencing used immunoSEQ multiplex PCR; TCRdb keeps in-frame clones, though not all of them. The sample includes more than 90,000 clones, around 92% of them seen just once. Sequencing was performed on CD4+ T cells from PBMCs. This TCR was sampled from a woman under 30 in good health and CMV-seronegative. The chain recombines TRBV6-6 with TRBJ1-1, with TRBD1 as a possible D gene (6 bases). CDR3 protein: CASSYPPGQTNTEAFF. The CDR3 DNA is TGTGCCAGCAGTTACCCTCCGGGACAAACGAACACTGAAGCTTTCTTT.